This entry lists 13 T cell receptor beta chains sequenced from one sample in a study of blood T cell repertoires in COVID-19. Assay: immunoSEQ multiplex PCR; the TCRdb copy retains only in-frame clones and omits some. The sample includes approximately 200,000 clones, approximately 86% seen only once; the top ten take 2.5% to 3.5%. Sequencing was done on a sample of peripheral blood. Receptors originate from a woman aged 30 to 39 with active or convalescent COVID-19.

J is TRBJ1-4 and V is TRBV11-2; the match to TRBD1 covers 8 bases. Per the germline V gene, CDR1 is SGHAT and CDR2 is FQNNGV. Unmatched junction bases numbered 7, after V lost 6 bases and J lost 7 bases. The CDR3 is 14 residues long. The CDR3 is CASRLDRGREKLFF. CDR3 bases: TGTGCCAGCAGACTCGACAGGGGCCGTGAAAAACTGTTTTTT.

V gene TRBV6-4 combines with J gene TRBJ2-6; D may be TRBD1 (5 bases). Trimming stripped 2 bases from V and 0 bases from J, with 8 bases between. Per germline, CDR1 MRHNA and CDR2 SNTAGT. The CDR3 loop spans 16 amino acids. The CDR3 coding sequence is TGTGCCAGCAGTGACGGACACCACTCTGGGGCCAACGTCCTGACTTTC. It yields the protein CASSDGHHSGANVLTF.

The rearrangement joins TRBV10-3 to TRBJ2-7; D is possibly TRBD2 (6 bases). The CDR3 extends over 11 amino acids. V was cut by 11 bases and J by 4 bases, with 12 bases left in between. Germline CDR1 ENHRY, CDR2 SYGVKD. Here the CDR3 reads CASRREYEQYF. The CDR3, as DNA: TGTGCCTCCCGGAGGGAGTACGAGCAGTACTTC.

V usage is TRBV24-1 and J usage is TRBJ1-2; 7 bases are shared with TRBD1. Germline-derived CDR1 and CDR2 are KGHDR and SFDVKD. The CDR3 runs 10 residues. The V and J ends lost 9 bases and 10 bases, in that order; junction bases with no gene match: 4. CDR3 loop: CATGTEVYTF. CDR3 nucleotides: TGTGCCACCGGGACAGAAGTCTACACCTTC.

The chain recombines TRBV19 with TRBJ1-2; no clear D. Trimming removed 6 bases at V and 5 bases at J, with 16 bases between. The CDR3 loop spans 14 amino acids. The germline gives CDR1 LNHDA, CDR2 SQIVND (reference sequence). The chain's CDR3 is CASRSLGGAYGYTF. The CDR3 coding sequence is TGTGCCAGTAGATCGTTGGGAGGCGCATATGGCTACACCTTC.

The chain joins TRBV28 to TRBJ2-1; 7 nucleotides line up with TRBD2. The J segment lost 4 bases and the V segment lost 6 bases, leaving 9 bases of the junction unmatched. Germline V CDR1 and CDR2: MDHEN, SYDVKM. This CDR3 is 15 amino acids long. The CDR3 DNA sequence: TGTGCCAGCAGCCCCCAGCGGGGCTTTTACAATGAGCAGTTCTTC. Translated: CASSPQRGFYNEQFF.

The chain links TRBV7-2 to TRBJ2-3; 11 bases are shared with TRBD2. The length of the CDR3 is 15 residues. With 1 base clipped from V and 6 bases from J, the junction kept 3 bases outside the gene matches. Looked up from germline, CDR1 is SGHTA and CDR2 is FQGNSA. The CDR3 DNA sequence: TGTGCCAGCAGCTTAGGACTAGCGGGGAGGGATACGCAGTATTTT. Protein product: CASSLGLAGRDTQYF.

The chain's CDR3 is CASTQDRVTGYTF. In nucleotides, the CDR3 is TGTGCCAGCACCCAGGACAGGGTTACTGGCTACACCTTC. The gene calls are TRBV7-9 and TRBJ1-2, with TRBD1 identical over 8 bases. V lost 7 bases to trimming and J lost 7 bases; unmatched junction nucleotides: 8. The CDR3 covers 13 residues. CDR1 SEHNR and CDR2 FQNEAQ come from the germline V gene (reference sequence).

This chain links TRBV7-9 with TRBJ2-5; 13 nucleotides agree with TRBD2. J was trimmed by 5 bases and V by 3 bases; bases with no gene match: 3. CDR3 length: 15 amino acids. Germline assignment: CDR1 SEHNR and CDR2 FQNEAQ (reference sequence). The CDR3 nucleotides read TGTGCCAGCAGCTTGGGACTAGCGGGGAGGGAGACCCAGTACTTC. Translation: CASSLGLAGRETQYF.

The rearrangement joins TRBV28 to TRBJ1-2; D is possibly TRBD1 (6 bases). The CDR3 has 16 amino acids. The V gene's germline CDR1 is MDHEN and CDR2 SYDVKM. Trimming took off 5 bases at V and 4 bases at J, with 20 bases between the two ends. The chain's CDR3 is CASSPLTGGEGYGYTF. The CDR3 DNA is TGTGCCAGCAGTCCCCTTACGGGGGGCGAGGGCTATGGCTACACCTTC.

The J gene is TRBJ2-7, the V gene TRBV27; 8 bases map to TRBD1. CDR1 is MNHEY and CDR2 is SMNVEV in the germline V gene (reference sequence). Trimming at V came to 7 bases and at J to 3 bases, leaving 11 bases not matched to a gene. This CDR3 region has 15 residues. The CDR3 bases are TGTGCCAGCAAGTTGTCAGGGGGCCGTATCTACGAGCAGTACTTC. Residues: CASKLSGGRIYEQYF.

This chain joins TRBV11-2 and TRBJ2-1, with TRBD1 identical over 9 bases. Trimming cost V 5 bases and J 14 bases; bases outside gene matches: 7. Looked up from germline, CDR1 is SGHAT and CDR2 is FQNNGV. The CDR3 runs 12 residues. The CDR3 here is CASSLGTGKKFF. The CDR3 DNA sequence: TGTGCCAGCAGCCTAGGGACAGGGAAGAAGTTCTTC.

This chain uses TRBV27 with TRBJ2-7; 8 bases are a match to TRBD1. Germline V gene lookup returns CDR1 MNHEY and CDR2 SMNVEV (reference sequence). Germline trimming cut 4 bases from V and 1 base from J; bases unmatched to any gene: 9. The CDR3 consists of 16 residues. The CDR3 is CASSYSWTGLSYEQYF. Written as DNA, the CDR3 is TGTGCCAGCAGTTACTCTTGGACAGGGTTATCCTACGAGCAGTACTTC.